Presented here are 28 T cell receptor beta chains from one specimen sequenced in a study of T cell responses to AZD1222 COVID-19 vaccine. Clones were read by immunoSEQ multiplex PCR, and TCRdb kept only the in-frame ones, dropping some. The table has about 150,000 clones, about 87% seen once; the top ten hold 3% to 3.5%. Specimen: peripheral blood, collected on day 0 of AZD1222 vaccination. Receptors were obtained from an adult in good health.

The V gene is TRBV11-2, the J gene TRBJ2-5; TRBD1 might be the D (6 bases). This CDR3 has 14 residues. Between the trimmed V and J ends, which lost 4 bases and 1 base, there was a span of 10 bases. Germline CDR1 is SGHAT and CDR2 is FQNNGV. The CDR3 bases are TGTGCCAGCAGCTCACAGGGCGGCCAAGAGACCCAGTACTTC. It specifies CASSSQGGQETQYF. The complete variable domain, with remaining parts taken from reference TRBV11-2 and TRBJ2-5, reads EAGVAQSPRYKIIEKRQSVAFWCNPISGHATLYWYQQILGQGPKLLIQFQNNGVVDDSQLPKDRFSAERLKGVDSTLKIQPAKLEDSAVYLCASSSQGGQETQYFGPGTRLLVL.

CDR3 nucleotides: TGTGCCAGCAGCCTCGGACAGACCGTAGCCAAAAACATTCAGTACTTC. This translates into CASSLGQTVAKNIQYF. This chain joins TRBV28 and TRBJ2-4, with a weak D call TRBD1 (6 bases). The CDR3 runs 16 residues. With 6 bases removed from V and 0 bases from J, the gap between germline ends came to 15 bases. Germline V lookup: CDR1 MDHEN, CDR2 SYDVKM.

The V gene is TRBV7-2, the J gene TRBJ1-4; 7 bases line up with TRBD1. Trimming removed 2 bases from V and 8 bases from J; junction bases left unmatched: 8. The germline V gene has CDR1 SGHTA and CDR2 FQGNSA. The CDR3 spans 15 residues. The CDR3 loop reads CASSLITGEIEKLFF. The CDR3 nucleotides are TGTGCCAGCAGCTTAATCACAGGGGAAATCGAAAAACTGTTTTTT. Full variable domain (missing parts from reference TRBV7-2 and TRBJ1-4): GAGVSQSPSNKVTEKGKDVELRCDPISGHTALYWYRQSLGQGLEFLIYFQGNSAPDKSGLPSDRFSAERTGGSVSTLTIQRTQQEDSAVYLCASSLITGEIEKLFFGSGTQLSVL.

V gene TRBV27 combines with J gene TRBJ2-7; 8 bases are shared with TRBD1. This CDR3 is 14 amino acids long. The trim removed 8 bases at V and 2 bases at J, leaving 8 bases unmatched. Germline V gene lookup returns CDR1 MNHEY and CDR2 SMNVEV (reference sequence). DNA of the CDR3: TGTGCCAGCGGCCTGGGGACAGGAGCCTACGAGCAGTACTTC. Translated, it gives CASGLGTGAYEQYF.

The CDR3 region has the DNA TGTGCCAGCTCACCAGCAATAAGGAGAAAGGAACAAGAGACCCAGTACTTC. Its protein product is CASSPAIRRKEQETQYF. The J gene is TRBJ2-5, the V gene TRBV18; D is undetermined. CDR1 KGHSH and CDR2 LQKENI come from the germline V gene. V lost 2 bases to trimming and J lost 2 bases, with 18 bases between them. CDR3 length: 17 amino acids.

In regard to this clone: Other DNA sequences within the sample encode an identical CDR3. V and J are TRBV10-3 and TRBJ2-3; D is perhaps TRBD1 (5 bases). Trimming removed 10 bases from V and 2 bases from J, with 7 bases in between. CDR1 and CDR2 from the germline V gene are ENHRY and SYGVKD. This CDR3 is 11 amino acids long. The CDR3 region has the DNA TGTGCCACCAGGGACACAGATACGCAGTATTTT. Amino acids: CATRDTDTQYF.

CDR3 protein: CASIRQNSDTQYF. CDR3 nucleotides: TGTGCCAGCATTAGGCAAAACTCAGATACGCAGTATTTT. The gene calls are TRBV7-9 and TRBJ2-3; no clear D gene. Germline values: CDR1 SEHNR, CDR2 FQNEAQ (reference sequence). The CDR3 sequence is 13 residues long. The V end lost 7 bases, the J end lost 4 bases, and 12 bases lay between the germline ends.

This clone was picked up one time. J is TRBJ2-3 and V is TRBV2; possible D gene TRBD1, 6 bases. Trimming removed 7 bases from V and 0 bases from J, with 11 bases in between. The CDR3 contains 14 residues. CDR1 SNHLY and CDR2 FYNNEI come from the germline V gene. In nucleotides, the CDR3 is TGTGCCAGCACTATACAGGGTAGCACAGATACGCAGTATTTT. Amino acids: CASTIQGSTDTQYF.

The chain recombines TRBV11-2 with TRBJ2-5, with TRBD1 identical over 9 bases. The CDR3 spans 16 residues. In germline, CDR1 is SGHAT, CDR2 FQNNGV. Trimming at V came to 5 bases and at J to 2 bases, leaving 9 bases not matched to a gene. The CDR3 is CASSVWPTGGQETQYF. The CDR3 DNA reads as TGTGCCAGCAGCGTGTGGCCGACAGGGGGACAAGAGACCCAGTACTTC.

The CDR3 protein is CASSPNNYEQYF. The CDR3 nucleotides are TGTGCCAGCAGCCCGAACAACTACGAGCAGTACTTC. This chain joins TRBV7-9 and TRBJ2-7; D is unresolved. V was cut by 5 bases and J by 3 bases, with 8 bases left in between. The CDR3 contains 12 residues. Germline loops: CDR1 SEHNR, CDR2 FQNEAQ (reference sequence).

V usage is TRBV7-2 and J usage is TRBJ1-6; no clear D. The germline gives CDR1 SGHTA, CDR2 FQGNSA. V was clipped by 1 base and J by 8 bases, with 12 bases between them. The CDR3 runs 15 residues. This chain's CDR3 is CASSLGRRSYSPLHF. The CDR3 DNA reads TGTGCCAGCAGCTTAGGTCGTCGCAGTTATTCACCCCTCCACTTT.

This chain connects TRBV2 to TRBJ2-4, with D possibly TRBD2 on 6 matching bases. V lost 5 bases and J 0 bases, leaving 8 bases between the germline ends. Germline V lookup: CDR1 SNHLY, CDR2 FYNNEI. This CDR3 has 14 residues. For the CDR3, the DNA is TGTGCCAGCAGTCGAGCGGGAGCCAAAAACATTCAGTACTTC. This translates into CASSRAGAKNIQYF.

The rearrangement joins TRBV7-2 to TRBJ2-7; D might be TRBD1 (6 bases). The ends were cut back, 6 bases at V and 3 bases at J, with 15 bases in the middle. CDR1 is SGHTA, CDR2 FQGNSA, per germline. The CDR3 length is 14 residues. The CDR3 protein is CASSAMGANYEQYF. In DNA form, the CDR3 reads TGTGCCAGCAGTGCTATGGGGGCCAACTACGAGCAGTACTTC.

The J gene is TRBJ1-2, the V gene TRBV15; D remains unclear. The V end was cut by 0 bases, the J end by 4 bases, with 12 bases between. CDR1 LNHNV and CDR2 YYDKDF come from the germline V gene (reference sequence). The CDR3 is made up of 15 amino acids. The DNA of the CDR3 is TGTGCCACCAGCAGAGATTCGGCGGCCTTCTATGGCTACACCTTC. Protein: CATSRDSAAFYGYTF.

CDR3 in amino acids: CASSPQGNYGYTF. The CDR3 nucleotides are TGCGCCAGCAGCCCCCAGGGGAACTATGGCTACACCTTC. The V and J genes are TRBV10-1 and TRBJ1-2, with D possibly matching TRBD1 (6 bases). V shed 6 bases and J shed 2 bases, with 10 bases lying between them. The germline V gene encodes CDR1 WNHNN and CDR2 SYGVQD (reference sequence). The CDR3 runs 13 residues.

This clone was recorded only once. V and J are TRBV11-2 and TRBJ1-5, with D possibly matching TRBD1 (6 bases). The CDR3 length is 17 residues. Between the trimmed V and J ends, which lost 5 bases and 4 bases, there was a span of 21 bases. CDR1 is SGHAT and CDR2 is FQNNGV in the germline V gene. CDR3 in amino acids: CASSPAPPGQTNQPQHF. DNA of the CDR3: TGTGCCAGCAGCCCTGCCCCCCCGGGACAAACTAATCAGCCCCAGCATTTT. Using reference TRBV11-2 and TRBJ1-5 for the parts outside the CDR3, the full variable domain is EAGVAQSPRYKIIEKRQSVAFWCNPISGHATLYWYQQILGQGPKLLIQFQNNGVVDDSQLPKDRFSAERLKGVDSTLKIQPAKLEDSAVYLCASSPAPPGQTNQPQHFGDGTRLSIL.

The CDR3 region is CASSSGGSYGYTF. DNA for the CDR3: TGTGCCAGCAGTTCAGGGGGCAGCTATGGCTACACCTTC. V is TRBV12-3 or TRBV12-4 and J is TRBJ1-2; TRBD1 aligns across 8 bases. The CDR3 length is 13 residues. The junction had 2 bases not matched to a gene; V was cut back by 4 bases and J by 4 bases.

The V and J genes are TRBV10-3 and TRBJ2-2; tentatively, D is TRBD1 (6 bases). The V gene lost 7 bases and the J gene lost 2 bases, with 14 bases spanning the gap. Germline loops: CDR1 ENHRY, CDR2 SYGVKD. This CDR3 spans 15 amino acids. This chain's CDR3 is CAINSGTINTGELFF. The CDR3 coding sequence is TGTGCCATCAATTCCGGGACAATCAACACCGGGGAGCTGTTTTTT.

The genes are TRBV14 and TRBJ2-6; no clear D. The CDR3 spans 19 residues. The germline gives CDR1 SGHDN, CDR2 FVKESK. The V end was cut by 0 bases, the J end by 0 bases, with 15 bases between. The CDR3 DNA is TGTGCCAGCAGCCAAGAAGGGATCCGTCCCCACTCTGGGGCCAACGTCCTGACTTTC. Amino acid sequence: CASSQEGIRPHSGANVLTF.

The chain links TRBV15 to TRBJ2-5; D possibly corresponds to TRBD1 (6 bases). Germline V lookup: CDR1 LNHNV, CDR2 YYDKDF (reference sequence). The CDR3 spans 17 residues. Trimming removed 1 base from V and 1 base from J, with 16 bases in between. The CDR3 is CATSRGARDTRQETQYF. For the CDR3, the DNA is TGTGCCACCAGCAGAGGAGCCCGGGACACCCGCCAAGAGACCCAGTACTTC.

This chain connects TRBV5-1 to TRBJ1-5; D gene uncertain. The CDR3 runs to 13 residues. Per the germline V gene, CDR1 is SGHRS and CDR2 is YFSETQ. V gave up 3 bases and J gave up 6 bases, with 10 bases separating them. CDR3 nucleotides: TGCGCCAGCAGCTACTCGTCGGGTCAGCCCCAGCATTTT. Protein product: CASSYSSGQPQHF.

This clone was detected only once. This chain uses TRBV18 with TRBJ1-1; D remains ambiguous. With 6 bases removed from V and 4 bases from J, the gap between germline ends came to 12 bases. CDR1 is KGHSH and CDR2 is LQKENI in the germline V gene. This CDR3 is built from 13 residues. CDR3 loop: CASSSTMSTEAFF. Here the CDR3 DNA reads TGTGCCAGCTCTTCTACGATGAGCACTGAAGCTTTCTTT.

The chain links TRBV6-6 to TRBJ1-2; 9 bases are shared with TRBD1. V shed 6 bases and J 4 bases; nucleotides not matched to a gene: 6. Germline CDR1 MNHNY, CDR2 SVGAGI (reference sequence). This CDR3 has 14 amino acids. CDR3 sequence: CASRFPTGGYGYTF. The DNA of the CDR3 is TGTGCCAGCAGATTCCCGACAGGGGGCTATGGCTACACCTTC.

This chain connects TRBV6-2 or TRBV6-3 to TRBJ2-7; D ambiguous. V dropped 5 bases and J dropped 2 bases, with 7 bases sitting between them. This CDR3 has 12 residues. Germline loops: CDR1 MNHEY, CDR2 SVGEGT. This chain's CDR3 is CASSNGPYEQYF. DNA for the CDR3: TGTGCCAGCAGTAACGGCCCCTACGAGCAGTACTTC.

This chain connects TRBV12-5 to TRBJ2-5, with 9 bases identical to TRBD2. The CDR3 is 14 amino acids. Germline V CDR1 and CDR2: LGHNT, FRNRAP. V was pared by 4 bases and J by 4 bases, with 4 bases of the junction left unmatched. CDR3 in DNA: TGTGCTAGTGGTTCGGGACTAGCTCCAGAGACCCAGTACTTC. It yields the protein CASGSGLAPETQYF. Together with reference TRBV12-5 and TRBJ2-5, the CDR3 gives the full variable domain: DARVTQTPRHKVTEMGQEVTMRCQPILGHNTVFWYRQTMMQGLELLAYFRNRAPLDDSGMPKDRFSAEMPDATLATLKIQPSEPRDSAVYFCASGSGLAPETQYFGPGTRLLVL.

This clone was seen a single time. The chain uses TRBV4-3 and TRBJ1-1; maybe TRBD1 (5 bases). The germline V and J ends were trimmed by 0 bases and 2 bases, with 10 bases remaining between them. CDR1 and CDR2 from the germline V gene are LGHNA and YSLEER. The CDR3 extends over 15 amino acids. The CDR3 is CASSQELTANTEAFF. CDR3 sequence (DNA): TGCGCCAGCAGCCAAGAGCTGACAGCAAACACTGAAGCTTTCTTT.

The chain has TRBV5-4 and TRBJ2-7, with TRBD1 as a possible D gene (6 bases). The CDR3 runs to 12 residues. Trimming left V 5 bases short and J 6 bases short, with 12 bases between. Per germline, CDR1 SGHNT and CDR2 YYREEE (reference sequence). CDR3 in DNA: TGTGCCAGCAGTCAGGACAGCGCCGAGCAGTACTTC. Amino acids: CASSQDSAEQYF. Supplemented by reference TRBV5-4 and TRBJ2-7, the full variable domain reads ETGVTQSPTHLIKTRGQQVTLRCSSQSGHNTVSWYQQALGQGPQFIFQYYREEENGRGNFPPRFSGLQFPNYSSELNVNALELDDSALYLCASSQDSAEQYFGPGTRLTVT.

The V call is TRBV25-1, the J call TRBJ2-2, with TRBD2 as a possible D gene (5 bases). CDR3 length: 15 residues. CDR1 is MGHDK, CDR2 SYGVNS, per germline. V lost 6 bases to trimming and J lost 1 base, with 12 bases between them. The CDR3 loop reads CASRSDGVNTGELFF. CDR3 bases: TGTGCCAGCAGGTCCGACGGGGTGAACACCGGGGAGCTGTTTTTT.